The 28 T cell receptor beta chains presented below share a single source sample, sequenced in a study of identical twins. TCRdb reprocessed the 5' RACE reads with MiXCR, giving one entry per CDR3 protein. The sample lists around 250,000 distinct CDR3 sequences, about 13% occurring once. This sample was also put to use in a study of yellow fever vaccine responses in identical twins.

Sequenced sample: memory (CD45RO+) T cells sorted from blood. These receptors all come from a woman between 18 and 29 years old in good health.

CDR3 bases: TGTGCCAGCAGCCACGTGGTAGCGGGGGGCTACGAGCAGTACTTC. This encodes CASSHVVAGGYEQYF. The V and J genes are TRBV3-1 and TRBJ2-7, with 10 bases identical to TRBD2. CDR3 length: 15 amino acids. Looked up from germline, CDR1 is LGHDT and CDR2 is YNNKEL (reference sequence). V lost 3 bases to trimming and J lost 3 bases; unmatched junction nucleotides: 5.

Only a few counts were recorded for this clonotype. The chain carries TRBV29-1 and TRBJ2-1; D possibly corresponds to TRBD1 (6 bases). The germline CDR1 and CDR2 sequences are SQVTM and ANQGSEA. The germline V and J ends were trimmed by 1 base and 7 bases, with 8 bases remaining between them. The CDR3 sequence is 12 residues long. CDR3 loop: CSVEGQANEQFF. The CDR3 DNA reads TGCAGCGTTGAAGGACAGGCGAATGAGCAGTTCTTC.

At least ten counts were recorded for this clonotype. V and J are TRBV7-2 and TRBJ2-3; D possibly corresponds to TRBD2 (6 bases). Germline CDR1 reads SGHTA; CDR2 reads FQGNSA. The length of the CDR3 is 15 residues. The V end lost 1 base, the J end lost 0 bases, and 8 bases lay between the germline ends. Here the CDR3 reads CASSLVAGSTDTQYF. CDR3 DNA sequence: TGTGCCAGCAGCTTAGTGGCGGGGAGCACAGATACGCAGTATTTT.

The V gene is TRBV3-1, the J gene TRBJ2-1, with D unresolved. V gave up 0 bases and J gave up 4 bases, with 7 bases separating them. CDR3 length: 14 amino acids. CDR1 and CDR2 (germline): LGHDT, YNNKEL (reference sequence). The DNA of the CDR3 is TGTGCCAGCAGCCAAGATCAAGGTTACAATGAGCAGTTCTTC. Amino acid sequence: CASSQDQGYNEQFF.

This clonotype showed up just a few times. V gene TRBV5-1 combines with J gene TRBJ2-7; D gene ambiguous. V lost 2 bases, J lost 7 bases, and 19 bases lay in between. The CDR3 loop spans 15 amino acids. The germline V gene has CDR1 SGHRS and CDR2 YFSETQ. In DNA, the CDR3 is TGCGCCAGCAGCTTAACGGGTCTCGTTGAGAGGGAGCAGTACTTC. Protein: CASSLTGLVEREQYF.

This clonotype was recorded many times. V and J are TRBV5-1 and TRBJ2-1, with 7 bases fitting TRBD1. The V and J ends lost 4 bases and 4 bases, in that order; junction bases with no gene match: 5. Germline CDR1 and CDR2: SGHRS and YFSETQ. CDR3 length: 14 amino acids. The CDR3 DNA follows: TGCGCCAGCAGCCCAGGACAGGATTACAATGAGCAGTTCTTC. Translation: CASSPGQDYNEQFF. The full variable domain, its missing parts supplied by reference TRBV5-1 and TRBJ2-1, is KAGVTQTPRYLIKTRGQQVTLSCSPISGHRSVSWYQQTPGQGLQFLFEYFSETQRNKGNFPGRFSGRQFSNSRSEMNVSTLELGDSALYLCASSPGQDYNEQFFGPGTRLTVL.

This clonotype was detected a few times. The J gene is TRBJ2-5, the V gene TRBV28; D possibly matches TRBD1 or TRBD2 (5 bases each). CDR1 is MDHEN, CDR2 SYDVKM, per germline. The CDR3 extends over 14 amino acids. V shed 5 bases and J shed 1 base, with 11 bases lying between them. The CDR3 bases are TGTGCCAGCAGTGGGGGAGCGGCCCAAGAGACCCAGTACTTC. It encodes CASSGGAAQETQYF.

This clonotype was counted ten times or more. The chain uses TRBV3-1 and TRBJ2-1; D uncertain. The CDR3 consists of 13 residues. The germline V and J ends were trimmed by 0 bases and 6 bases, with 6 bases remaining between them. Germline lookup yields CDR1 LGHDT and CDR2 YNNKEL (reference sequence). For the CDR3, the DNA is TGTGCCAGCAGCCAAGAACCGGTCAATGAGCAGTTCTTC. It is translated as CASSQEPVNEQFF.

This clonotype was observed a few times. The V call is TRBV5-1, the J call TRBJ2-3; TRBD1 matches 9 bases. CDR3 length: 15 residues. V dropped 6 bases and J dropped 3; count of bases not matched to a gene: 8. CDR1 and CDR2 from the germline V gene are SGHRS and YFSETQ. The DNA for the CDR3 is TGCGCCAGCACCCCGACGGGACAGGGAACAGATACGCAGTATTTT. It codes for CASTPTGQGTDTQYF.

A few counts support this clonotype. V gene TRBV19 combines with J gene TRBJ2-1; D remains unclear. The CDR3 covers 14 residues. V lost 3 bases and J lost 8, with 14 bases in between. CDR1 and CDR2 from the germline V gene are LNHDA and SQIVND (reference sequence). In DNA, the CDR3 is TGTGCCAGTAGTATGTTTACCTCCACGGATGAGCAGTTCTTC. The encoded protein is CASSMFTSTDEQFF. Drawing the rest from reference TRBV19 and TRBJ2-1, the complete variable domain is DGGITQSPKYLFRKEGQNVTLSCEQNLNHDAMYWYRQDPGQGLRLIYYSQIVNDFQKGDIAEGYSVSREKKESFPLTVTSAQKNPTAFYLCASSMFTSTDEQFFGPGTRLTVL.

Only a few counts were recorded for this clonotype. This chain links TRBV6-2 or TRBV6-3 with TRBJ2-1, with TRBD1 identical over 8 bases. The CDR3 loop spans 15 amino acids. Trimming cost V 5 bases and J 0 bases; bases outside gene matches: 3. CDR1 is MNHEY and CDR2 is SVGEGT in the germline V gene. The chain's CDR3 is CASSATGDSYNEQFF. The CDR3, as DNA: TGTGCCAGCAGTGCGACAGGGGACTCCTACAATGAGCAGTTCTTC.

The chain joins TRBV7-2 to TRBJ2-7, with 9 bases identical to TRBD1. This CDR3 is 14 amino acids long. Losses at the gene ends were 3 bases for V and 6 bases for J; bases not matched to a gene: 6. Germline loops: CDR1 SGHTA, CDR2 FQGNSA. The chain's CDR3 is CASSFGGQGREQYF. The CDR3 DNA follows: TGTGCCAGCAGCTTTGGGGGACAGGGCCGCGAGCAGTACTTC.

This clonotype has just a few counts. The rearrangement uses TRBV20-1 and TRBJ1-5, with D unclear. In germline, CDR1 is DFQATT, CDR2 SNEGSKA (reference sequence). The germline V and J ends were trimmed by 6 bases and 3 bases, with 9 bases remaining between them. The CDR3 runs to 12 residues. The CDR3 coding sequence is TGCAGTGCCTCCTCTTCCAATCAGCCCCAGCATTTT. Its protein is CSASSSNQPQHF.

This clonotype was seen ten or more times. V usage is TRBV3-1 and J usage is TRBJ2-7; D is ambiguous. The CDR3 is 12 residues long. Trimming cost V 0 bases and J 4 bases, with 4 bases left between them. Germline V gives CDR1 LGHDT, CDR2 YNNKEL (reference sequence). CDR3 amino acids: CASSQESYEQYF. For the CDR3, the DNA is TGTGCCAGCAGCCAAGAAAGTTACGAGCAGTACTTC.

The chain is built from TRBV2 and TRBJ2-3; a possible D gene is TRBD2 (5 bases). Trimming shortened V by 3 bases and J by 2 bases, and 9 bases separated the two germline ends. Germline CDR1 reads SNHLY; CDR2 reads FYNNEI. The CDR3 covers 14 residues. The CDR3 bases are TGTGCCAGCAGTGACTTCGGACTCACAGATACGCAGTATTTT. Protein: CASSDFGLTDTQYF. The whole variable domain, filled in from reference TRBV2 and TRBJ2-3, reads EPEVTQTPSHQVTQMGQEVILRCVPISNHLYFYWYRQILGQKVEFLVSFYNNEISEKSEIFDDQFSVERPDGSNFTLKIRSTKLEDSAMYFCASSDFGLTDTQYFGPGTRLTVL.

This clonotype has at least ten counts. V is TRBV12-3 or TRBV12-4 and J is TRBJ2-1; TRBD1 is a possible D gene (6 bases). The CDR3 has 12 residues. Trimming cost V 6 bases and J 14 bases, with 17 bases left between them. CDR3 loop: CASSLQGGPEFF. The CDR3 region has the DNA TGTGCCAGCAGCCTACAGGGTGGTCCCGAGTTCTTC.

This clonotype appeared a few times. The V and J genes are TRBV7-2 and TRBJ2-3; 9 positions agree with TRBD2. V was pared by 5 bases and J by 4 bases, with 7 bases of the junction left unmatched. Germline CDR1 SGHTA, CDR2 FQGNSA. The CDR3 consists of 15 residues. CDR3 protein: CASSSRGGASDTQYF. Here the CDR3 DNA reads TGTGCCAGCAGCAGCCGCGGGGGGGCCTCAGATACGCAGTATTTT.

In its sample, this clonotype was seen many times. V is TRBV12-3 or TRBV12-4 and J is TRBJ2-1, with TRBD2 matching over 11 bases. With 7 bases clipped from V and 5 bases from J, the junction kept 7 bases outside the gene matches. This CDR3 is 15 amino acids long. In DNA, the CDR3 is TGTGCCAGCACCTACGGGACTAGCGGACACAATGAGCAGTTCTTC. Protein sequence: CASTYGTSGHNEQFF.

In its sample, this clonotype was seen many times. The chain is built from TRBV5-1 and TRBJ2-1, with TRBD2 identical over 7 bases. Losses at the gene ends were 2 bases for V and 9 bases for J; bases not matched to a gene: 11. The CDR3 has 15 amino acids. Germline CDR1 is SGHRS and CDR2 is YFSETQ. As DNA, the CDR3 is TGCGCCAGCAGCTTCACTGGGACTAACCTTGTTGAGCAGTTCTTC. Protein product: CASSFTGTNLVEQFF.

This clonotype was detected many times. The CDR3 coding sequence is TGTGCCAGCAGGGACAGGGGGAAAAGCACTGAAGCTTTCTTT. Translated: CASRDRGKSTEAFF. The chain joins TRBV25-1 to TRBJ1-1, with 10 bases matching TRBD1. Per the germline V gene, CDR1 is MGHDK and CDR2 is SYGVNS. V dropped 6 bases and J dropped 4; count of bases not matched to a gene: 5. There are 14 residues in the CDR3.

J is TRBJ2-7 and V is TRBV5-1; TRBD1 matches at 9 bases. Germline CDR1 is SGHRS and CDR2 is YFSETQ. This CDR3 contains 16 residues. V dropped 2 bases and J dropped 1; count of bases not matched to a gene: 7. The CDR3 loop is CASSFRRGTGSYEQYF. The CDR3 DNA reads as TGCGCCAGCAGCTTCAGGCGGGGGACAGGGTCCTACGAGCAGTACTTC.

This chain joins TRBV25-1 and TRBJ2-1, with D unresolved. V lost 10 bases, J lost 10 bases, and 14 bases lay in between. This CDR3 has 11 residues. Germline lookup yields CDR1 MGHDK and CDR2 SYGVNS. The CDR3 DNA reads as TGTGCCACCACTGAGGCATGGGAGCAGTTCTTC. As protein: CATTEAWEQFF.

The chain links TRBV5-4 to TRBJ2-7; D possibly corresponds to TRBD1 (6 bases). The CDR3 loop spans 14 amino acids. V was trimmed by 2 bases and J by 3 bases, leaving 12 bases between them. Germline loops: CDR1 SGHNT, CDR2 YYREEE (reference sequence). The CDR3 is CASSLGGIGYEQYF. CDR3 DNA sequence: TGTGCCAGCAGCTTAGGGGGAATTGGCTACGAGCAGTACTTC. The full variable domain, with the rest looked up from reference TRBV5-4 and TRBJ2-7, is ETGVTQSPTHLIKTRGQQVTLRCSSQSGHNTVSWYQQALGQGPQFIFQYYREEENGRGNFPPRFSGLQFPNYSSELNVNALELDDSALYLCASSLGGIGYEQYFGPGTRLTVT.

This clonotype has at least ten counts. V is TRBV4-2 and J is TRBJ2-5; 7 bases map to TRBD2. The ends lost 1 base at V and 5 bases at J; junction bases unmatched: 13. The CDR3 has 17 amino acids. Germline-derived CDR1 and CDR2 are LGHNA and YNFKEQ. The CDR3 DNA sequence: TGTGCCAGCAGCCAAGGGAGCCTAGCGGCTAGGGAGGAGACCCAGTACTTC. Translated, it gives CASSQGSLAAREETQYF.

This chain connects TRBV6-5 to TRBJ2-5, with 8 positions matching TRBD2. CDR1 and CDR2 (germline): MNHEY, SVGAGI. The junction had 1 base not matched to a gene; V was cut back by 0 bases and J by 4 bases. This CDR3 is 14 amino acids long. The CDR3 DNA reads TGTGCCAGCAGTTACTCGCTAGCGGGAGAGACCCAGTACTTC. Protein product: CASSYSLAGETQYF.

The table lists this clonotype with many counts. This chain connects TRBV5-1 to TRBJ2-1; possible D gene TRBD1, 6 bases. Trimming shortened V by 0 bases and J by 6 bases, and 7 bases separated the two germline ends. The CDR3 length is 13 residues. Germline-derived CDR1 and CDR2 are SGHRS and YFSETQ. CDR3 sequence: CASSLVQGNEQFF. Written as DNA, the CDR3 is TGCGCCAGCAGCTTGGTACAGGGCAATGAGCAGTTCTTC.

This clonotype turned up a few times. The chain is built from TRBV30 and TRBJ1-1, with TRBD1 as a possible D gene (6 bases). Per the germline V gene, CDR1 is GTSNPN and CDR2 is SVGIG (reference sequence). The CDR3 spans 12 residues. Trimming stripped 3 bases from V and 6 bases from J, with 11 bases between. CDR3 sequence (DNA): TGTGCCTGGAGACAGGGAAGTGCTGAAGCTTTCTTT. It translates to CAWRQGSAEAFF.

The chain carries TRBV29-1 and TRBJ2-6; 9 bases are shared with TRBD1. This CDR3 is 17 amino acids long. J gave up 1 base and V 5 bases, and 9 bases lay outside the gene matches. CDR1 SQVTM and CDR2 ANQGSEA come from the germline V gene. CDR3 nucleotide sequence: TGCAGCGTTTTCAAGACAGGGGGGGGTTCTGGGGCCAACGTCCTGACTTTC. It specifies CSVFKTGGGSGANVLTF.